The T cell receptor beta chain under discussion was sequenced for a study of blood T cell repertoires in COVID-19. Overall study context: Samples came from the United States, Italy and Spain, spanning acute and convalescent COVID-19. T cells, B-cell-depleted T cells, or PBMCs provided the cDNA or gDNA that served as material.

As for this clone: An end of the junction does not agree with germline; a read error may underlie this.

The CDR3 runs 14 residues. The germline gives CDR1 SGHKS, CDR2 YYEKEE (reference sequence). In the source study's methods: Nucleated cell number was recorded as an estimate derived from reference gene primer amplification. Measured with immunoSEQ multiplex PCR; TCRdb has only the in-frame clones, and not every one. That table is the source of V, J and clone size, and D and trimming were worked out from the DNA. This sample has around 230,000 clones, with about 84% found just once. Source material: peripheral blood. The chain links TRBV5-5 to TRBJ1-1; 8 bases are shared with TRBD1. The TCR originated in an elderly woman with acute or convalescent COVID-19. CDR3 sequence: CASSLDRVNTEAFF. CDR3 DNA sequence: TGTGCCAGCAGTTTGGACAGGGTGAACACTGAAGCTTTCTTT. Based on the CDR3 plus reference TRBV5-5 and TRBJ1-1, the full variable domain is DAGVTQSPTHLIKTRGQQVTLRCSPISGHKSVSWYQQVLGQGPQFIFQYYEKEERGRGNFPDRFSARQFPNYSSELNVNALLLGDSALYLCASSLDRVNTEAFFGQGTRLTVV.